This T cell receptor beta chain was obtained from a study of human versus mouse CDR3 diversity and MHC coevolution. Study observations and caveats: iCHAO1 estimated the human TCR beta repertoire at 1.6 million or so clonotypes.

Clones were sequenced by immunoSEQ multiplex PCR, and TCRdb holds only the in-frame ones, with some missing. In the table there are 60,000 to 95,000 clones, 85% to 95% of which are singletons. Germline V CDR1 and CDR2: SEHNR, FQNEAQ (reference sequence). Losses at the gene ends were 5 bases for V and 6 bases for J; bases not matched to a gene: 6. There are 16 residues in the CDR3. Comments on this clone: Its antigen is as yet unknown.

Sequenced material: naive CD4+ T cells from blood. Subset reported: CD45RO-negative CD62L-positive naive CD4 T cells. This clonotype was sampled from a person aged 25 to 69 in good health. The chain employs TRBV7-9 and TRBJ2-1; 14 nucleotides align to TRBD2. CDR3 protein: CASSPATSGRVNEQFF. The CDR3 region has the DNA TGTGCCAGCAGCCCGGCGACTAGCGGGAGGGTCAATGAGCAGTTCTTC.